The 26 T cell receptor beta chains below were found in one sample sequenced in a study of T cells after yellow fever vaccination (dated by TCRdb to between 2018 and 2021). The treatment or condition label, read with the paper, signifies: live attenuated yellow fever vaccine strain. Preparation of the library involved 5' RACE. Sequencing used an Illumina HiSeq 2500. TCRdb took the public reads, trimmed them with fastp at Q25, ran MiXCR for clone calling and kept in-frame beta chains. Every distinct CDR3 protein forms one entry, paired with its most common genes and DNA. This sample is represented by tens of thousands of distinct CDR3 sequences; less than 3.5% of them were singletons. Approximately 0.96% of the sample is in the top ten clones. The sample was PBMCs, either bulk or a sorted T-cell subset (CD4+, CD8+, memory, or dextramer-sorted; not recorded which), taken more than 40 days after the first yellow fever vaccination. The source is a man between 18 and 35 years old who received the YFV17D yellow fever vaccine.

This clonotype rates as medium-sized. The rearrangement links TRBV5-1 to TRBJ2-1; tentatively, D is TRBD2 (5 bases). The CDR3 covers 13 residues. CDR1 and CDR2 (germline): SGHRS, YFSETQ. V dropped 2 bases and J dropped 10 bases, with 13 bases sitting between them. This CDR3 is CASSFSLGDEQFF. As DNA, the CDR3 is TGCGCCAGCAGCTTTTCGTTGGGAGACGAGCAGTTCTTC. The whole variable domain, filled in from reference TRBV5-1 and TRBJ2-1, reads KAGVTQTPRYLIKTRGQQVTLSCSPISGHRSVSWYQQTPGQGLQFLFEYFSETQRNKGNFPGRFSGRQFSNSRSEMNVSTLELGDSALYLCASSFSLGDEQFFGPGTRLTVL.

This clonotype occurred many times. V usage is TRBV18 and J usage is TRBJ1-3, with D possibly being TRBD1 (6 bases). Per the germline V gene, CDR1 is KGHSH and CDR2 is LQKENI. The CDR3 extends over 14 amino acids. The germline V and J ends were trimmed by 3 bases and 6 bases, with 12 bases remaining between them. The CDR3 coding sequence is TGTGCCAGCTCACCGTCACAGGGAGCAAACACCATATATTTT. Amino acids: CASSPSQGANTIYF.

This clonotype was counted many times. J is TRBJ1-1 and V is TRBV20-1; TRBD1 aligns across 8 bases. J gave up 4 bases and V 0 bases, and 7 bases lay outside the gene matches. The CDR3 loop spans 15 amino acids. CDR1 DFQATT and CDR2 SNEGSKA come from the germline V gene (reference sequence). CDR3 coding DNA: TGCAGTGCTAGAGATAGACGGACAGGGATCACTGAAGCTTTCTTT. It translates to CSARDRRTGITEAFF.

This clonotype has a count of ten or more. V is TRBV6-5 and J is TRBJ1-1; D is unresolved. The CDR3 sequence is 11 residues long. Germline CDR1 MNHEY, CDR2 SVGAGI. Trimming removed 5 bases from V and 7 bases from J, with 8 bases in between. The chain's CDR3 is CASSLAGEAFF. The CDR3 nucleotides are TGTGCCAGCAGTCTGGCGGGTGAAGCTTTCTTT.

This clonotype was found many times. In nucleotides, the CDR3 is TGCAGTGCGTACAGGGGGCTGGACCGAGAAAAACTGTTTTTT. Protein sequence: CSAYRGLDREKLFF. The chain links TRBV20-1 to TRBJ1-4, with 9 bases identical to TRBD1. V was pared by 6 bases and J by 8 bases, with 10 bases of the junction left unmatched. The germline CDR1 and CDR2 sequences are DFQATT and SNEGSKA (reference sequence). This CDR3 has 14 residues.

This clonotype occurred many times. The chain employs TRBV4-2 and TRBJ2-5; 11 bases map to TRBD2. This CDR3 contains 16 residues. The V and J ends lost 3 bases and 1 base, in that order; junction bases with no gene match: 4. Germline-derived CDR1 and CDR2 are LGHNA and YNFKEQ. The CDR3 is CASSHLAGGAQETQYF. CDR3 in DNA: TGTGCCAGCAGCCACCTAGCGGGGGGAGCCCAAGAGACCCAGTACTTC.

Many counts were recorded for this clonotype. The V and J genes are TRBV5-1 and TRBJ2-3; D unclear. The CDR3 contains 14 residues. Trimming stripped 0 bases from V and 5 bases from J, with 10 bases between. Looked up from germline, CDR1 is SGHRS and CDR2 is YFSETQ. CDR3 DNA: TGCGCCAGCAGCTTGGGGCAGAATCAAGATACGCAGTATTTT. It yields the protein CASSLGQNQDTQYF.

This clonotype was counted many times. The rearrangement uses TRBV10-3 and TRBJ2-5, with a weak D call TRBD1 (5 bases). The CDR3 runs to 14 residues. V lost 6 bases and J 4 bases, leaving 15 bases between the germline ends. Per germline, CDR1 ENHRY and CDR2 SYGVKD. CDR3 residues: CAIRGADKGETQYF. The CDR3 region has the DNA TGTGCCATCAGGGGTGCGGACAAGGGAGAGACCCAGTACTTC.

Notes on this clonotype: Possible read error: a much larger clone is one base away. V and J are TRBV19 and TRBJ1-6; D might be TRBD1 (6 bases). Trimming shortened V by 4 bases and J by 9 bases, and 13 bases separated the two germline ends. Per the germline V gene, CDR1 is LNHDA and CDR2 is SQIVND (reference sequence). The CDR3 has 14 residues. CDR3 DNA sequence: TGTGCCAGTAGTAGGGCAGGGGAAGCTTCACCCCTCCACTTT. It translates to CASSRAGEASPLHF.

At least ten counts were recorded for this clonotype. This rearrangement joins TRBV20-1 to TRBJ1-6; 8 positions match TRBD1. The CDR3 has 13 residues. Germline lookup yields CDR1 DFQATT and CDR2 SNEGSKA (reference sequence). Trimming cost V 2 bases and J 14 bases; bases outside gene matches: 8. The CDR3 sequence is CSARIQGAFTLHF. The CDR3 DNA sequence: TGCAGTGCTAGAATCCAGGGGGCGTTTACCCTCCACTTT.

This clonotype showed up many times. The chain links TRBV6-1 to TRBJ2-7; D tentatively reads TRBD1 or TRBD2 (7 bases each). V gave up 3 bases and J gave up 7 bases, with 16 bases separating them. CDR1 is MNHNS, CDR2 SASEGT, per germline. This CDR3 is built from 14 residues. DNA for the CDR3: TGTGCCAGCAGTGAGACAGGGAGGGTTCTGGAGCAGTACTTC. It codes for CASSETGRVLEQYF.

This clonotype appeared many times. The rearrangement uses TRBV28 and TRBJ1-2, with a possible D match to TRBD1 (5 bases). Trimming pared 4 bases from V and 4 bases from J, leaving 13 bases between. Looked up from germline, CDR1 is MDHEN and CDR2 is SYDVKM. The CDR3 consists of 14 residues. DNA for the CDR3: TGTGCCAGCAGTTGGGTTCGGGACGGCTATGGCTACACCTTC. As protein: CASSWVRDGYGYTF.

This clonotype showed up many times. V is TRBV28 and J is TRBJ1-2; D is unresolved. This CDR3 is 12 amino acids long. Trimming left V 6 bases short and J 5 bases short, with 10 bases between. Germline V gene sequence: CDR1 MDHEN, CDR2 SYDVKM. Here the CDR3 reads CASSPAGYGYTF. The CDR3 DNA follows: TGTGCCAGCAGCCCCGCGGGGTATGGCTACACCTTC.

This clonotype occurred many times. The chain combines TRBV10-2 with TRBJ2-3; D is uncertain. The germline CDR1 and CDR2 sequences are WSHSY and SAAADI. Trimming stripped 6 bases from V and 1 base from J, with 8 bases between. The CDR3 is 13 amino acids. The CDR3 sequence: CASRSPGTDTQYF. CDR3 coding DNA: TGCGCCAGCAGGAGTCCGGGCACAGATACGCAGTATTTT.

This clonotype has ten or more counts. The chain carries TRBV7-9 and TRBJ2-1; 8 bases are a match to TRBD1. The V gene end was trimmed by 3 bases and the J gene end by 5 bases; junction bases not matched to a gene: 9. CDR3 length: 16 residues. Germline V gene data show CDR1 as SEHNR and CDR2 as FQNEAQ (reference sequence). This CDR3 is CASSLGRTGPHNEQFF. CDR3 DNA sequence: TGTGCCAGCAGCTTGGGGCGGACAGGGCCGCACAATGAGCAGTTCTTC.

This clonotype was observed at least ten times. The junction departs from germline at one end; a sequencing error may be responsible. The chain is built from TRBV5-1 and TRBJ2-5; D remains ambiguous. The germline gives CDR1 SGHRS, CDR2 YFSETQ. The CDR3 is 13 amino acids. The CDR3, as DNA: TGCGCCAGCAGATTGGGCAGGCAAGAGACCCAGTACTTC. Translated, it gives CASRLGRQETQYF. Variable domain in full (rest from reference TRBV5-1 and TRBJ2-5): KAGVTQTPRYLIKTRGQQVTLSCSPISGHRSVSWYQQTPGQGLQFLFEYFSETQRNKGNFPGRFSGRQFSNSRSEMNVSTLELGDSALYLCASRLGRQETQYFGPGTRLLVL.

Judged by abundance, this clonotype is medium-sized. V gene TRBV28 combines with J gene TRBJ2-7; D remains ambiguous. Germline V gene data show CDR1 as MDHEN and CDR2 as SYDVKM. This CDR3 spans 15 amino acids. Trimming took 7 bases from V and 2 from J, leaving 18 bases between them. CDR3 in amino acids: CASTEDVRSTYEQYF. The DNA for the CDR3 is TGTGCCAGCACCGAAGACGTTCGCTCTACCTACGAGCAGTACTTC.

The table lists this clonotype with many counts. The chain uses TRBV3-1 and TRBJ1-1, with 8 bases aligning to TRBD1. The CDR3 runs to 11 residues. Germline CDR1 reads LGHDT; CDR2 reads YNNKEL (reference sequence). The V and J ends lost 4 bases and 8 bases, in that order; junction bases with no gene match: 0. CDR3 nucleotide sequence: TGTGCCAGCAGCCGGGACAGGGAAGCTTTCTTT. Its translation: CASSRDREAFF.

This clonotype showed up many times. The chain employs TRBV3-1 and TRBJ1-3; D not certain. Trimming cost V 3 bases and J 4 bases, with 7 bases left between them. In germline, CDR1 is LGHDT, CDR2 YNNKEL (reference sequence). CDR3 length: 13 residues. CDR3 bases: TGTGCCAGCAGCCAGGGGAGGGGAAACACCATATATTTT. Amino acid sequence: CASSQGRGNTIYF.

This clonotype was recorded many times. The chain employs TRBV18 and TRBJ1-5, with D possibly matching TRBD1 (5 bases). Germline assignment: CDR1 KGHSH and CDR2 LQKENI. This CDR3 is 16 amino acids long. V lost 0 bases to trimming and J lost 5 bases, with 14 bases between them. CDR3 in DNA: TGTGCCAGCTCACCACCGGGACGTCAGGGTTATCAGCCCCAGCATTTT. Amino acid sequence: CASSPPGRQGYQPQHF. The full variable domain, completed using reference TRBV18 and TRBJ1-5, is NAGVMQNPRHLVRRRGQEARLRCSPMKGHSHVYWYRQLPEEGLKFMVYLQKENIIDESGMPKERFSAEFPKEGPSILRIQQVVRGDSAAYFCASSPPGRQGYQPQHFGDGTRLSIL.

This clonotype has a count of ten or more. J is TRBJ1-5 and V is TRBV12-3 or TRBV12-4, with D unclear. The CDR3 has 13 residues. V was shortened by 6 bases and J by 3 bases, with 9 bases between the two germline ends. The CDR3 DNA sequence: TGTGCCAGCAGACGGGGTACCAATCAGCCCCAGCATTTT. This gives the protein CASRRGTNQPQHF.

This clonotype was detected ten times or more. The rearrangement links TRBV11-2 to TRBJ2-3, with 8 positions matching TRBD2. The germline CDR1 and CDR2 sequences are SGHAT and FQNNGV. CDR3 length: 18 residues. J was trimmed by 5 bases and V by 5 bases; bases with no gene match: 18. CDR3 in DNA: TGTGCCAGCAGCCCCCTCGAGAGGCTAGCGGGCTTGGGAGATACGCAGTATTTT. Translated, it gives CASSPLERLAGLGDTQYF.

Concerning this clonotype itself: At one of its ends the junction is not consistent with the germline gene, which may arise from a read error. The CDR3 region is CARSPGSLNTEAFF. As DNA, the CDR3 is TGTGCCAGGAGCCCGGGGTCGTTGAACACTGAAGCTTTCTTT. The genes are TRBV4-2 and TRBJ1-1; D unresolved. The CDR3 is 14 amino acids. Germline V lookup: CDR1 LGHNA, CDR2 YNFKEQ.

This clonotype was seen repeatedly, ten times or more. The gene calls are TRBV7-2 and TRBJ1-1, with 7 nucleotides matching TRBD1. J lost 5 bases, V lost 2 bases, and 2 bases had no gene match. CDR1 and CDR2 from the germline V gene are SGHTA and FQGNSA. The CDR3 is 13 residues long. As DNA, the CDR3 is TGTGCCAGCAGCTTATCAGGGGGGACTGAAGCTTTCTTT. Translation: CASSLSGGTEAFF.

This clonotype was counted at least ten times. The chain combines TRBV20-1 with TRBJ1-5; D not resolved. Germline lookup yields CDR1 DFQATT and CDR2 SNEGSKA (reference sequence). V shed 0 bases and J shed 5 bases, with 5 bases lying between them. The CDR3 loop spans 12 amino acids. CDR3 in DNA: TGCAGTGCTAGAGAAGGGTATCAGCCCCAGCATTTT. This codes for CSAREGYQPQHF.

This clonotype has ten or more counts. V gene TRBV20-1 combines with J gene TRBJ2-4, with 7 bases that match TRBD1. Germline CDR1 and CDR2: DFQATT and SNEGSKA (reference sequence). Losses at the gene ends were 5 bases for V and 9 bases for J; bases not matched to a gene: 19. The CDR3 has 16 amino acids. CDR3 DNA sequence: TGCAGTGCTGCTAGAGGGACAGAATCCCCGTTAGGCATTCAGTACTTC. It is translated as CSAARGTESPLGIQYF.